A selection of T cell receptor beta chains follows, all from one sample in a study of blood T cell repertoires in COVID-19. Some clones are missing from TCRdb's copy, which holds only in-frame ones; the method was immunoSEQ multiplex PCR. The sample gives about 58,000 clones, roughly four fifths of which show up once; about 30% is in the top ten. The sample consisted of peripheral blood. The receptors here all came from a man in his fifties or sixties with COVID-19, enrolled during active disease. Both conserved end residues are part of each CDR3. Each record gives: clone size, D gene, J gene, V gene, CDR3 protein, CDR3 DNA. A D gene is named only where the DNA matches it firmly. Part of the rows lack a size; the others show once, few, many or a class for expanded clones.

size: -; D: -; J: TRBJ2-5; V: TRBV6-5; CDR3: CASSYPGQETQYF; DNA: TGTGCCAGCAGTTACCCAGGCCAAGAGACCCAGTACTTC
size: -; D: -; J: TRBJ2-3; V: TRBV13; CDR3: CASSSWTPGDTQYF; DNA: TGTGCCAGCAGCTCCTGGACTCCGGGAGATACGCAGTATTTT
size: -; D: -; J: TRBJ1-3; V: TRBV27; CDR3: CASKEHSGNTIYF; DNA: TGTGCCAGCAAAGAGCACTCTGGAAACACCATATATTTT
size: few; D: -; J: TRBJ2-1; V: TRBV9; CDR3: CASSASLVPNEQFF; DNA: TGTGCCAGCAGCGCCTCACTAGTCCCCAATGAGCAGTTCTTC
size: once; D: TRBD1; J: TRBJ1-2; V: TRBV7-9; CDR3: CASSFNRGGYTF; DNA: TGTGCCAGCAGCTTTAACAGGGGTGGCTACACCTTC
size: -; D: -; J: TRBJ1-5; V: TRBV6-2/TRBV6-3; CDR3: CASSYRGRDNQPQHF; DNA: TGTGCCAGCAGTTACCGGGGTCGGGACAATCAGCCCCAGCATTTT
size: -; D: TRBD1; J: TRBJ2-7; V: TRBV18; CDR3: CASSPEQGAHEQYF; DNA: TGTGCCAGCTCACCGGAACAGGGGGCCCACGAGCAGTACTTC
size: -; D: TRBD2; J: TRBJ2-1; V: TRBV11-3; CDR3: CASSQGLAGTNEQFF; DNA: TGTGCCAGCAGCCAAGGACTAGCGGGCACCAATGAGCAGTTCTTC
size: -; D: -; J: TRBJ1-6; V: TRBV18; CDR3: CASSQDGGRSPLHF; DNA: TGTGCCAGCTCCCAGGACGGGGGGCGGTCACCCCTCCACTTT
size: few; D: TRBD1; J: TRBJ2-7; V: TRBV19; CDR3: CASSIGAGTGGYEQYF; DNA: TGTGCCAGTAGTATAGGGGCCGGGACAGGGGGCTACGAGCAGTACTTC
size: -; D: -; J: TRBJ1-5; V: TRBV2; CDR3: CASSETEGSNQPQHF; DNA: TGTGCCAGCAGTGAAACGGAGGGTTCCAATCAGCCCCAGCATTTT
size: -; D: -; J: TRBJ2-7; V: TRBV30; CDR3: CAWSVPRGEQYF; DNA: TGTGCCTGGAGTGTCCCCAGGGGCGAGCAGTACTTC
size: -; D: -; J: TRBJ2-7; V: TRBV5-1; CDR3: CASSPTGGSYEQYF; DNA: TGCGCCAGCTCCCCGACAGGAGGTTCCTACGAGCAGTACTTC
size: -; D: -; J: TRBJ2-2; V: TRBV7-2; CDR3: CASSTSPTSGGELFF; DNA: TGTGCCAGCAGCACATCACCCACGTCGGGCGGGGAGCTGTTTTTT
size: -; D: TRBD1; J: TRBJ1-1; V: TRBV2; CDR3: CASSERTGAFF; DNA: TGTGCCAGCAGTGAACGGACAGGGGCTTTCTTT
size: -; D: -; J: TRBJ2-5; V: TRBV6-2/TRBV6-3; CDR3: CASSYGTPSVETQYF; DNA: TGTGCCAGCAGTTACGGGACCCCTAGCGTAGAGACCCAGTACTTC
size: -; D: TRBD1; J: TRBJ1-1; V: TRBV4-1; CDR3: CASSPTGTGWGRRAFF; DNA: TGCGCCAGCAGCCCAACCGGGACAGGCTGGGGTCGGCGTGCTTTCTTT
size: -; D: -; J: TRBJ1-4; V: TRBV29-1; CDR3: CSVRDIYEKLFF; DNA: TGCAGCGTTAGGGACATTTATGAAAAACTGTTTTTT
size: few; D: -; J: TRBJ1-2; V: TRBV6-5; CDR3: CASRVAGFNYGYTF; DNA: TGTGCCAGCAGGGTCGCAGGCTTTAACTATGGCTACACCTTC
size: -; D: TRBD1; J: TRBJ1-2; V: TRBV11-2; CDR3: CANSPQGGDYGYTF; DNA: TGTGCCAACTCCCCCCAGGGGGGAGACTATGGCTACACCTTC
size: -; D: TRBD1; J: TRBJ2-2; V: TRBV14; CDR3: CASSPGQAGTGELFF; DNA: TGTGCCAGCAGCCCGGGACAGGCGGGGACCGGGGAGCTGTTTTTT
size: -; D: -; J: TRBJ2-1; V: TRBV9; CDR3: CASSVRGQGSEQFF; DNA: TGTGCCAGCAGCGTTCGGGGACAAGGGAGTGAGCAGTTCTTC
size: -; D: TRBD2; J: TRBJ2-7; V: TRBV7-8; CDR3: CASNPASGTSDEQYF; DNA: TGTGCCAGCAACCCGGCCTCCGGGACTAGCGACGAGCAGTACTTC
size: -; D: -; J: TRBJ1-5; V: TRBV19; CDR3: CASTQGSNQPQHF; DNA: TGTGCCAGTACCCAGGGCAGCAATCAGCCCCAGCATTTT
size: -; D: TRBD1; J: TRBJ2-7; V: TRBV15; CDR3: CATSGDRYEQYF; DNA: TGTGCCACCAGCGGGGACAGGTACGAGCAGTACTTC
size: -; D: -; J: TRBJ2-5; V: TRBV29-1; CDR3: CSVDRGSTQYF; DNA: TGCAGCGTTGACAGGGGTTCGACCCAGTACTTC
size: -; D: TRBD2; J: TRBJ2-2; V: TRBV9; CDR3: CASSFAGTNPTGELFF; DNA: TGTGCCAGCAGCTTTGCCGGGACTAACCCCACCGGGGAGCTGTTTTTT
size: -; D: -; J: TRBJ1-4; V: TRBV5-8; CDR3: CASSLKKPLGGEKLFF; DNA: TGTGCCAGCAGCTTGAAGAAGCCTTTGGGCGGGGAAAAACTGTTTTTT
size: -; D: TRBD1; J: TRBJ2-5; V: TRBV29-1; CDR3: CSAQGAYQETQYF; DNA: TGCAGCGCGCAGGGGGCGTACCAAGAGACCCAGTACTTC
size: -; D: -; J: TRBJ2-3; V: TRBV4-1; CDR3: CASSQGGAEGLWRGLTDTQYF; DNA: TGCGCCAGCAGCCAAGGAGGGGCGGAGGGCTTATGGCGGGGCCTCACAGATACGCAGTATTTT
size: -; D: TRBD2; J: TRBJ2-7; V: TRBV6-5; CDR3: CASSPDSGRAYEQYF; DNA: TGTGCCAGCAGCCCCGATAGCGGGAGAGCCTACGAGCAGTACTTC
size: -; D: TRBD1; J: TRBJ1-6; V: TRBV5-1; CDR3: CASSLVAGGNSPLHF; DNA: TGCGCCAGCAGCTTGGTAGCAGGGGGCAATTCACCCCTCCACTTT
size: few; D: TRBD1; J: TRBJ2-7; V: TRBV5-8; CDR3: CASSFEGQRNEQYF; DNA: TGTGCCAGCAGCTTCGAGGGACAGCGCAACGAGCAGTACTTC
size: -; D: -; J: TRBJ1-4; V: TRBV19; CDR3: CASSPREAALGEKLFF; DNA: TGTGCCAGTAGTCCCAGGGAGGCGGCTTTGGGTGAAAAACTGTTTTTT
size: -; D: -; J: TRBJ2-3; V: TRBV29-1; CDR3: CSVEQSTDTQYF; DNA: TGCAGCGTTGAACAGAGCACAGATACGCAGTATTTT
size: -; D: -; J: TRBJ2-5; V: TRBV7-7; CDR3: CASSSSEQETQYF; DNA: TGTGCTAGCAGCTCTAGCGAGCAAGAGACCCAGTACTTC
size: -; D: TRBD1; J: TRBJ1-1; V: TRBV6-5; CDR3: CASSLQGVRTEAFF; DNA: TGTGCCAGCAGCCTACAGGGGGTCCGAACTGAAGCTTTCTTT
size: -; D: -; J: TRBJ2-7; V: TRBV6-5; CDR3: CASSLTGLATYEQYF; DNA: TGTGCCAGCAGCTTGACAGGTCTTGCAACCTACGAGCAGTACTTC
size: -; D: TRBD1; J: TRBJ1-6; V: TRBV15; CDR3: CATSRDRGATPLHF; DNA: TGTGCCACCAGCAGGGACAGGGGAGCGACACCCCTCCACTTT
size: once; D: TRBD1; J: TRBJ2-7; V: TRBV27; CDR3: CASSLRDRGTYEQYF; DNA: TGTGCCAGCAGTTTACGGGACAGGGGGACCTACGAGCAGTACTTC
size: -; D: TRBD1; J: TRBJ1-1; V: TRBV27; CDR3: CASSPWGQETEAFF; DNA: TGTGCCAGCAGTCCCTGGGGACAGGAGACTGAAGCTTTCTTT
size: -; D: TRBD2; J: TRBJ2-2; V: TRBV6-2/TRBV6-3; CDR3: CASSYEGLAGVTGELFF; DNA: TGTGCCAGCAGTTACGAGGGACTAGCGGGAGTCACCGGGGAGCTGTTTTTT
size: -; D: -; J: TRBJ2-1; V: TRBV18; CDR3: CASSPTRNEQFF; DNA: TGTGCCAGCTCACCGACACGGAATGAGCAGTTCTTC
size: -; D: TRBD2; J: TRBJ2-2; V: TRBV7-6; CDR3: CASSLGTSGSGMTGELFF; DNA: TGTGCCAGCAGCTTAGGAACTAGCGGGAGCGGGATGACCGGGGAGCTGTTTTTT
size: -; D: TRBD2; J: TRBJ2-1; V: TRBV6-5; CDR3: CASRRTGLDNNEQFF; DNA: TGTGCCAGCAGGCGAACGGGACTAGACAACAATGAGCAGTTCTTC
size: once; D: -; J: TRBJ1-5; V: TRBV7-9; CDR3: CASSLEFGTGRPQPQHF; DNA: TGTGCCAGCAGCTTAGAGTTCGGTACAGGACGTCCACAGCCCCAGCATTTT
size: -; D: TRBD1; J: TRBJ2-2; V: TRBV5-8; CDR3: CASSPDRGWAGELFF; DNA: TGTGCCAGCAGCCCCGACAGGGGATGGGCCGGGGAGCTGTTTTTT
size: -; D: TRBD1; J: TRBJ1-4; V: TRBV7-9; CDR3: CASTPGTGVSNEKLFF; DNA: TGTGCCAGCACCCCTGGGACAGGGGTTTCTAATGAAAAACTGTTTTTT
size: -; D: TRBD1; J: TRBJ1-6; V: TRBV7-9; CDR3: CASSSRGQGSSYNSPLHF; DNA: TGTGCCAGCAGTTCAAGGGGACAGGGAAGCTCCTATAATTCACCCCTCCACTTT
size: -; D: -; J: TRBJ1-6; V: TRBV2; CDR3: CASSESGDYNSPLHF; DNA: TGTGCCAGCAGTGAATCCGGGGATTATAATTCACCCCTCCACTTT
size: -; D: TRBD1; J: TRBJ1-4; V: TRBV10-3; CDR3: CAIARPGQGRTFWEKLFF; DNA: TGTGCCATCGCGCGGCCGGGACAGGGTCGGACCTTTTGGGAAAAACTGTTTTTT
size: -; D: TRBD2; J: TRBJ2-1; V: TRBV6-5; CDR3: CASSYVLAGVGEQFF; DNA: TGTGCCAGCAGTTACGTTCTAGCGGGAGTTGGTGAGCAGTTCTTC
size: -; D: TRBD1; J: TRBJ1-1; V: TRBV7-2; CDR3: CASRWGQANTEAFF; DNA: TGTGCCAGCAGATGGGGACAGGCTAACACTGAAGCTTTCTTT
size: once; D: TRBD1; J: TRBJ1-2; V: TRBV5-4; CDR3: CASSSAYRGNYGYTF; DNA: TGTGCCAGCAGCTCCGCGTACAGGGGAAACTATGGCTACACCTTC
size: -; D: -; J: TRBJ2-7; V: TRBV5-6; CDR3: CASSSTGISYEQYF; DNA: TGTGCCAGCAGCTCTACAGGGATTTCCTACGAGCAGTACTTC